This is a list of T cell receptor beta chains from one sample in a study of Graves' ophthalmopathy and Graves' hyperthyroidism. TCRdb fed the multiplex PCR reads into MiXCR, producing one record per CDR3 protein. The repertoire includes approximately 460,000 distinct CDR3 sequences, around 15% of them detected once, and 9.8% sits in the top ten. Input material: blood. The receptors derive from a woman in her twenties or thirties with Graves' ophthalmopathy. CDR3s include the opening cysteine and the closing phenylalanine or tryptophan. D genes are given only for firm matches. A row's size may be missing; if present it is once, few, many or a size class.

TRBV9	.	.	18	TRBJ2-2	CASSPTTSGTTNTGELFF	TGTGCCAGCAGCCCCACTACCTCCGGGACCACGAACACCGGGGAGCTGTTTTTT
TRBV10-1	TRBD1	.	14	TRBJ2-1	CASRGQGAYGEQFF	TGCGCCAGCCGCGGACAGGGGGCCTATGGTGAGCAGTTCTTC
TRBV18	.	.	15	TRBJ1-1	CASSPRTYGGTEAFF	TGTGCCAGCTCACCACGGACCTACGGGGGAACTGAAGCTTTCTTT
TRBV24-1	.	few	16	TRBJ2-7	CATSDFFGTGIETWYF	.
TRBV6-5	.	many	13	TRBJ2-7	CASSYDWSNEQYF	TGTGCCAGCAGTTACGATTGGAGTAACGAGCAGTACTTC
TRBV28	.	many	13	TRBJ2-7	CASSSRTLSEQYF	TGTGCCAGCAGTTCAAGGACATTGTCCGAGCAGTACTTC
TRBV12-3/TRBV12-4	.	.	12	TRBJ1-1	CASTEYSTEAFF	TGTGCCAGCACCGAATACAGCACTGAAGCTTTCTTT
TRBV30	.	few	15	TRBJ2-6	CAWSARGSGANVLTF	TGTGCCTGGAGCGCACGAGGCTCTGGGGCCAACGTCCTGACTTTC
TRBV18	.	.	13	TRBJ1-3	CASSPVVGNTIYF	TGTGCCAGCTCACCTGTGGTGGGAAACACCATATATTTT
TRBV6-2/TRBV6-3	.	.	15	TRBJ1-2	CASRPPRVPNYGYTF	TGTGCCAGCAGACCCCCGCGAGTCCCAAACTATGGCTACACCTTC
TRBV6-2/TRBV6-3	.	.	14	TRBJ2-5	CASSSILYQETQYF	TGTGCCAGCAGTTCGATCCTGTACCAAGAGACCCAGTACTTC
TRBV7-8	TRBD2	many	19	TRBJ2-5	CASTSLRPFIAGVVETQYF	TGTGCCAGCACCAGTCTAAGACCTTTTATAGCGGGAGTCGTGGAGACCCAGTACTTC
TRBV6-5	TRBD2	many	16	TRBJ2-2	CASSSLRREWAGELFF	TGTGCCAGCAGTTCCTTGCGGCGGGAGTGGGCCGGGGAGCTGTTTTTT
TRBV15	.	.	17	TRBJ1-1	CATSRELSPPKDTEAFF	TGTGCCACCAGCAGAGAGTTGTCCCCACCAAAGGACACTGAAGCTTTCTTT
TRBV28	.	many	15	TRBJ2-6	CASSSTGSGANVLTF	TGTGCCAGCAGTTCTACAGGGTCTGGGGCCAACGTCCTGACTTTC
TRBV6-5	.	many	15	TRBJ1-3	CASSYARGAGNTIYF	TGTGCCAGCAGTTACGCTCGGGGGGCTGGAAACACCATATATTTT
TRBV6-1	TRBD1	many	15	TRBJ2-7	CASSTPGQGHYEQYF	TGTGCCAGCAGTACGCCGGGACAGGGTCACTACGAGCAGTACTTC
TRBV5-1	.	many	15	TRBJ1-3	CASSVGPANGNTIYF	TGCGCCAGCAGCGTCGGACCAGCGAATGGAAACACCATATATTTT
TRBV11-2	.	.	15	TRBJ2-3	CASSFVSPSTDTQYF	TGTGCCAGCAGCTTTGTATCCCCAAGCACAGATACGCAGTATTTT
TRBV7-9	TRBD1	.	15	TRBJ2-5	CASSLGQGGSETQYF	TGTGCCAGCAGCTTAGGACAGGGCGGATCAGAGACCCAGTACTTC
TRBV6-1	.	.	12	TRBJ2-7	CASSVDPYEQYF	TGTGCCAGCAGCGTCGATCCCTACGAGCAGTACTTC
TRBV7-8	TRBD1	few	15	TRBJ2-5	CASSEDRGRVETQYF	TGTGCCAGCAGCGAGGACAGGGGGCGCGTAGAGACCCAGTACTTC
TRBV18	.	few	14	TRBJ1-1	CASSSADISAEAFF	TGTGCCAGCTCCTCTGCGGACATATCCGCTGAAGCTTTCTTT
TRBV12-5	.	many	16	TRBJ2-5	CASGHVFVGEEETQYF	TGTGCTAGTGGTCATGTGTTCGTGGGGGAGGAAGAGACCCAGTACTTC
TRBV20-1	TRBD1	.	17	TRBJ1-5	CSARDHQGARWNQPQHF	TGCAGTGCTAGAGATCACCAGGGGGCCCGATGGAATCAGCCCCAGCATTTT
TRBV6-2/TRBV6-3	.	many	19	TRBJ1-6	CASSPILLTTESYNSPLHF	TGTGCCAGCAGCCCCATCTTGCTGACGACCGAAAGCTATAATTCACCCCTCCACTTT
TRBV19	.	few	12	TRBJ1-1	CARQGLSTEAFF	TGTGCCAGACAGGGTTTGAGCACTGAAGCTTTCTTT
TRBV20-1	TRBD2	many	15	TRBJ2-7	CSARGTREEIYEQYF	TGCAGTGCTAGAGGAACGCGGGAGGAGATCTACGAGCAGTACTTC
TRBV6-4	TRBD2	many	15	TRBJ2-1	CASSDGSGVPNEQFF	TGTGCCAGCAGTGACGGTAGCGGGGTCCCCAATGAGCAGTTCTTC
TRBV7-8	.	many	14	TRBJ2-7	CASSLSSTGSEQYF	TGTGCCAGCAGCTTATCGTCAACAGGGAGTGAGCAGTACTTC
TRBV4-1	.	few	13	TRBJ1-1	CASSQVMVESAFF	TGCGCCAGCAGCCAAGTCATGGTTGAGTCGGCTTTCTTT
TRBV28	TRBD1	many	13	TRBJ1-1	CASPAQGDPEAFF	TGTGCCAGCCCCGCCCAGGGGGATCCTGAAGCTTTCTTT
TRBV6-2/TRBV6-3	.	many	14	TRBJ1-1	CASSYSTAGVEAFF	TGTGCCAGCAGTTACTCGACGGCAGGGGTTGAAGCTTTCTTT
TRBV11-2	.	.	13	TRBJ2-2	CASSWAVTGELFF	TGTGCCAGCAGCTGGGCTGTAACCGGGGAGCTGTTTTTT
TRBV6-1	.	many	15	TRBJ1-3	CASSEGDYSGNTIYF	TGTGCCAGCAGTGAAGGGGACTACTCTGGAAACACCATATATTTT
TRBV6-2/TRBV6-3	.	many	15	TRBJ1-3	CASSYGASSGNTIYF	TGTGCCAGCAGTTATGGAGCCTCCTCTGGAAACACCATATATTTT
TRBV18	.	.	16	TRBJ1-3	CASSTNSLSSGNTIYF	TGTGCCAGCTCAACAAACAGCCTTTCCTCTGGAAACACCATATATTTT
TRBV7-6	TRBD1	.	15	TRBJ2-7	CASRQGIKSSYEEYF	TGTGCCAGCAGACAGGGGATTAAGAGCTCCTACGAGGAGTACTTC